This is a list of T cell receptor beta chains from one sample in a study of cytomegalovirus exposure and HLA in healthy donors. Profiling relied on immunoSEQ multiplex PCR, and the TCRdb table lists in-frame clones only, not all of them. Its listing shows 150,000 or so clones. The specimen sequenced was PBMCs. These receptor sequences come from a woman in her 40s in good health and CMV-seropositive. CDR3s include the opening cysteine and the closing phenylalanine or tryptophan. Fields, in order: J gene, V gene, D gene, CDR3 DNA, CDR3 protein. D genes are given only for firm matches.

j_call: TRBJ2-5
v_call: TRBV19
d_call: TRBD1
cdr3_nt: TGCGCCAGTAGTACCCAGGGGGCTTGGGAGACCCAGTACTTC
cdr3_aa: CASSTQGAWETQYF

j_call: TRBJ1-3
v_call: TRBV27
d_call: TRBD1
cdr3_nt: TGTGCCAGCAGGCGACAGGGAGGCACTGGAAACACCATATATTTT
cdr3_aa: CASRRQGGTGNTIYF

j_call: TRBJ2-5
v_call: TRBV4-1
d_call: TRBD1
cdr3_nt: TGCGCCAGCAGCCCAGTCGGACAGGGCGTTCAAGAGACCCAGTACTTC
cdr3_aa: CASSPVGQGVQETQYF

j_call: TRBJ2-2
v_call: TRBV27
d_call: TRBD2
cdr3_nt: TGTGCCAGCAGTTTATCCCTCGGGAGGGTAGCGAACACCGGGGAGCTGTTTTTT
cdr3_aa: CASSLSLGRVANTGELFF

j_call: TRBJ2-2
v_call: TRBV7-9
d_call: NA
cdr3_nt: TGTGCCAGCAGCTCCAGGGGGCGGGGGACCGGGGAGCTGTTTTTT
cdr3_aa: CASSSRGRGTGELFF

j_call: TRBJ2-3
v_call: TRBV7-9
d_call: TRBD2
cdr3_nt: TGTGCCAGCAGCTTAGCGGGTAGCGGGAGGGCCGGAGTCACGCAGTATTTT
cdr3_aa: CASSLAGSGRAGVTQYF

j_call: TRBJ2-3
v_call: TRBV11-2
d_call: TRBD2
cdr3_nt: TGTGCCAGCAGCCGTAGCGGGAGAGTCGTAGATACGCAGTATTTT
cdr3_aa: CASSRSGRVVDTQYF

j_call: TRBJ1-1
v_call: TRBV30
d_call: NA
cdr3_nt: TGTGCCTTAAACCAGGGTTTAGCTGAAGCTTTCTTT
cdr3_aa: CALNQGLAEAFF

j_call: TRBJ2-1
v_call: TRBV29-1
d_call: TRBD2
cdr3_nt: TGCAGCGTTAGCAGGGCCGGGACTAGCGGGAGAGTTACTTACAATGAGCAGTTCTTC
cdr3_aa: CSVSRAGTSGRVTYNEQFF

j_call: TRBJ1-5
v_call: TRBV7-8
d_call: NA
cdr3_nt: TGTGCCAGCAGCTTAGAGGCCCCTCTTACGGGAAATCAGCCCCAGCATTTT
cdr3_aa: CASSLEAPLTGNQPQHF

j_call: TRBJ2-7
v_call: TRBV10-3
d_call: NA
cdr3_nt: TGTGCCATCAGTGAGTCGGGGGACTCAATCTACTACGAGCAGTACTTC
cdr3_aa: CAISESGDSIYYEQYF

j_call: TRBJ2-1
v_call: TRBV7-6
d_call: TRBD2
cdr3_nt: TGTGCCAGCAGCCCCGGGGTAGCGGGACACTCCTACAATGAGCAGTTCTTC
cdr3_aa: CASSPGVAGHSYNEQFF

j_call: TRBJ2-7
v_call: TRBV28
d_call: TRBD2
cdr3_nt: TGTGCCAGCAGTTTAGAAAGGAGCGGGAGATACGAGCAGTACTTC
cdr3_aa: CASSLERSGRYEQYF

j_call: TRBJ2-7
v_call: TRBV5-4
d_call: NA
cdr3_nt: TGTGCCAGCAGCTGGGACATGGGGGTCTACGAGCAGTACTTC
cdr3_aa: CASSWDMGVYEQYF

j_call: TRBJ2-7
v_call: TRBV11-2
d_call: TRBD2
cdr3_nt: TGTGCCAGCAGCTACGGACTAGCGGGGCCGAGCTCCTACGAGCAGTACTTC
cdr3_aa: CASSYGLAGPSSYEQYF

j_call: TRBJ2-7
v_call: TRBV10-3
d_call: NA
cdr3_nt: TGTGCCATCAGTCAGGGGCGCGAGCAGTACTTC
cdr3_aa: CAISQGREQYF

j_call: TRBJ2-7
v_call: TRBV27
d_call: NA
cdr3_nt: TGTGCCAGCAGCCCTCCAGACAGGATCTACGAGCAGTACTTC
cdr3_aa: CASSPPDRIYEQYF

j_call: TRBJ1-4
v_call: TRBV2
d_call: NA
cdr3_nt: TGTGCCAGCAGTGGTGAGGGGGGGCGTGAAAAACTGTTTTTT
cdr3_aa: CASSGEGGREKLFF

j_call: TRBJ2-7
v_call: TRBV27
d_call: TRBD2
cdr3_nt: TGTGCCAGCAGTGTATCCGGGACTAGCGGGAGGGAGTACGAGCAGTACTTC
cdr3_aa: CASSVSGTSGREYEQYF

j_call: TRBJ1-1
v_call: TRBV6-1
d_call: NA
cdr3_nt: TGTGCCAGCAGTGAAGCGCCTTTGAGGCAAAAAGCTTTCTTT
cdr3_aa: CASSEAPLRQKAFF

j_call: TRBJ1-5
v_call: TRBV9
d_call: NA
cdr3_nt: TGTGCCAGCAGTAGAGGAGGAAACAGCAATCAGCCCCAGCATTTT
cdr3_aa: CASSRGGNSNQPQHF

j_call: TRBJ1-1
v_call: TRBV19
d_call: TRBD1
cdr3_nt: TGTGCCAGTATCGACAGGGGGTCGGCTTTCTTT
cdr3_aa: CASIDRGSAFF

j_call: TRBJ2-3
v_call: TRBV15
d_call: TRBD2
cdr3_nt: TGTGCCACCAGCAGAGAAAGCGGGAGAGGAACAGATACGCAGTATTTT
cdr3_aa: CATSRESGRGTDTQYF

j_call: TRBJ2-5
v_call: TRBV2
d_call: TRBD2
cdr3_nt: TGTGCCAGCAACATAGCGGGAGGGCTGGAGACCCAGTACTTC
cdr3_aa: CASNIAGGLETQYF

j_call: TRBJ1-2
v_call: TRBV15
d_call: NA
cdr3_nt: TGTGCCACCAGCAGAGGCGCGGTGGTTTATGGCTACACCTTC
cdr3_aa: CATSRGAVVYGYTF

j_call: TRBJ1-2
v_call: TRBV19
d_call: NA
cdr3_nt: TGTGCCACCCAAGGGGGTAACTATGGCTACGCCTTC
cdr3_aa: CATQGGNYGYAF

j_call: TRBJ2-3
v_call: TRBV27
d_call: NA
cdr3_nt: TGTGCCAGCAGTACCTTCACAGGTCGGGGCACAGATACGCAGTATTTT
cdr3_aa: CASSTFTGRGTDTQYF

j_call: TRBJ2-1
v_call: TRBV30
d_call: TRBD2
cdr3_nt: TGTGCCTGGAGTAATAGCGGGAGGGCCGGTGAGCAGTTCTTC
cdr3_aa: CAWSNSGRAGEQFF

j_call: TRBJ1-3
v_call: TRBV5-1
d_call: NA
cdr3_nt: TGCGCCAGCAGCTTGGACAGGGTCTCTGGAAACACCATATATTTT
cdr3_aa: CASSLDRVSGNTIYF

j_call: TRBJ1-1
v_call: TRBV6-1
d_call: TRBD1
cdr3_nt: TGTGCCAGCGACAGGGGGGGGAACACTGAAGCTTTCTTT
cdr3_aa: CASDRGGNTEAFF

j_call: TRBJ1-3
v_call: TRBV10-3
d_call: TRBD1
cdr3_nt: TGTGCCATCAGTGGACAGGGAGGAAACACCATATATTTT
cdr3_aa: CAISGQGGNTIYF

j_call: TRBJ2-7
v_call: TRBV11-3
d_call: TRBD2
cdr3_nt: TGTGCCAGCAGCTTAGGAGCGGGAGCCTACGAGCAGTACTTC
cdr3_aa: CASSLGAGAYEQYF

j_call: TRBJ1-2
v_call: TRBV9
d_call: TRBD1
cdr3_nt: TGTGCCAGCAGCGCGACGACAGGGGTGAACTATGGCTACACCTTC
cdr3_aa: CASSATTGVNYGYTF

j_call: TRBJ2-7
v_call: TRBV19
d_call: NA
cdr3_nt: TGTGCCAGTAGTATTGGTCGGAGCGAGTCCTACGAGCAGTACTTC
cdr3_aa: CASSIGRSESYEQYF

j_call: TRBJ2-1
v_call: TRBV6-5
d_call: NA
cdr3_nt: TGTGCCGCAAGGGGGAGGGACCCGCAGCATGAGCAGTTCTTC
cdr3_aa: CAARGRDPQHEQFF

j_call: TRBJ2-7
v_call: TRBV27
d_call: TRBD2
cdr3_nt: TGTGCCAGCGGGGGGAGGCTAGCGGGGGCCTACGAGCAGTACTTC
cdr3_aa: CASGGRLAGAYEQYF

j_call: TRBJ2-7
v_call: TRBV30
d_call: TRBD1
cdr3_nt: TGTGCCTGGGACAGGGTAAGGAGCTACGAGCAGTACTTC
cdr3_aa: CAWDRVRSYEQYF

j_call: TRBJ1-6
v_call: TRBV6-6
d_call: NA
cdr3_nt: TGTGCCAGCAGTTACCGGACAGAGAATTCACCCCTCCACTTT
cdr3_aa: CASSYRTENSPLHF

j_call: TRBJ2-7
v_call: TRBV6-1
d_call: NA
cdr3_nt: TGTGCCAGCAGTCAAGGGCGGGTCGGTACTACCTACGAGCAGTACTTC
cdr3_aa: CASSQGRVGTTYEQYF

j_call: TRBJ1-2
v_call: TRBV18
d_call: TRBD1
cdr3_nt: TGTGCCAGCTCGCCGACAGGGGAAGCAACCACTAACTATGGCTACACCTTC
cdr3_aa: CASSPTGEATTNYGYTF

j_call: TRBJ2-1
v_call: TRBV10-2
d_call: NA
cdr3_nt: TGCGCCAGCAAAGGGGAGGACTACAATGAGCAGTTCTTC
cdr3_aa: CASKGEDYNEQFF

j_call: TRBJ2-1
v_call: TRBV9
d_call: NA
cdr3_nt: TGTGCCAGCGGACAGGGATGGGGACTAGCCCGCAATGAGCAGTTCTTC
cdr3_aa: CASGQGWGLARNEQFF

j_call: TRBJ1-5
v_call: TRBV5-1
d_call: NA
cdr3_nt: TGCGCCAGCAGCTTGACAGGCAATCAGCCCCAGCATTTT
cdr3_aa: CASSLTGNQPQHF

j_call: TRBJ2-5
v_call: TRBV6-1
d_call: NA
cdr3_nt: TGTGCCAGCAGTGAAAGGAGGGGGGGGAGTTCCCCGTCAGAAGAGACCCAGTACTTC
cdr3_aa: CASSERRGGSSPSEETQYF

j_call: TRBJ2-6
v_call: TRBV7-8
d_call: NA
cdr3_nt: TGTGCCAGCAGTTCCGGGGTCTCTGGGGCCAACGTCCTGACTTTC
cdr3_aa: CASSSGVSGANVLTF

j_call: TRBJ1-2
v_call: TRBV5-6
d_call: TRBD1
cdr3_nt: TGTGCCAGCAGCCCTGGACAGGGGAGATATGGCTACACCTTC
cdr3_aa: CASSPGQGRYGYTF

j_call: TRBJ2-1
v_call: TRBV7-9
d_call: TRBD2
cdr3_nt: TGTGCCAGCAGCCCGGGACTAGCGAGCAATGAGCAGTTCTTC
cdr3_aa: CASSPGLASNEQFF

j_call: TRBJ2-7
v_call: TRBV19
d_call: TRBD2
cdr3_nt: TGTGCCAGTAGTACATTTGCGGGGGTTGGTTACGAGCAGTACTTC
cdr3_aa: CASSTFAGVGYEQYF

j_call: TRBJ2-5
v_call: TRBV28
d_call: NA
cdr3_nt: TGTGCCACCTACCAGGGAAATGGGGAGACCCAGTACTTC
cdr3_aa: CATYQGNGETQYF